This is a list of T cell receptor beta chains from one sample in a study of T cell repertoires in cytomegalovirus infection. TCRdb used MiXCR to reprocess the reads, holding one entry per CDR3 protein. The repertoire has fewer than 900,000 distinct CDR3 sequences, roughly 29% of them found once; the top ten carry about an eighth. Their specific antigens are unknown. The sample consisted of cultured CD8+ T cells from PBMCs, taken from culture after CMV antigen stimulation. The source is a human donor in good health (CMV status not recorded). Some clones in this sample may be carry-over from other donors' samples. CDR3s include the opening cysteine and the closing phenylalanine or tryptophan. A D gene is named only where the DNA matches it firmly. Clone size is stated in some rows and not others, as once, few, many or a class when expanded.

J gene	clone size	D gene	V gene	CDR3 protein	CDR3 DNA
TRBJ2-7	-	TRBD1	TRBV6-1	CASSSLRWTGPGTYEQYF	TGTGCCAGCAGTTCCCTTCGATGGACAGGACCTGGGACCTACGAGCAGTACTTC
TRBJ2-2	-	TRBD1	TRBV15	CATSGPGGAPGELFF	TGTGCCACCAGCGGCCCAGGGGGCGCGCCCGGGGAGCTGTTTTTT
TRBJ2-7	few	TRBD1	TRBV10-3	CAISVGDRAYEQYF	TGTGCCATCAGTGTTGGGGACAGGGCCTACGAGCAGTACTTC
TRBJ2-1	few	TRBD2	TRBV19	CASRGGTSGFFDNEQFF	TGTGCCAGTAGGGGCGGGACTAGCGGTTTTTTCGACAATGAGCAGTTCTTC
TRBJ2-3	few	-	TRBV27	CASSLWPATGTDTQYF	TGTGCCAGCAGTTTGTGGCCGGCCACAGGAACAGATACGCAGTATTTT
TRBJ2-5	few	-	TRBV27	CASSPSRLETQYF	TGTGCCAGCAGTCCGAGCCGGCTGGAGACCCAGTACTTC
TRBJ2-1	many	TRBD1	TRBV7-2	CASNFGTDYNEQFF	TGTGCCAGCAACTTCGGGACAGATTACAATGAGCAGTTCTTC
TRBJ2-1	-	-	TRBV7-9	CASSPAGPEQFF	TGTGCCAGCAGCCCTGCCGGGCCTGAGCAGTTCTTC
TRBJ1-2	few	-	TRBV6-8	CASSYSEGLDYGYTF	TGTGCCAGCAGTTACTCGGAAGGGCTGGACTATGGCTACACCTTC
TRBJ2-6	many	-	TRBV7-8	CASSLAGPYRDPRSGANVLTF	TGTGCCAGCAGCTTAGCGGGCCCGTACAGGGACCCGAGGTCTGGGGCCAACGTCCTGACTTTC
TRBJ2-7	many	-	TRBV11-2	CASSLMTDYEQYF	TGTGCCAGCAGCTTAATGACAGATTACGAGCAGTACTTC
TRBJ1-2	few	-	TRBV7-6	CASRYPGAGNYGYTF	TGTGCCAGCAGATACCCTGGAGCAGGGAACTATGGCTACACCTTC
TRBJ1-2	-	-	TRBV27	CASSPRETVTYGYTF	TGTGCCAGCAGCCCAAGAGAGACAGTGACCTATGGCTACACCTTC
TRBJ2-5	once	TRBD1	TRBV9	CASSVSTGRETQYF	TGTGCCAGCAGCGTATCGACAGGGAGAGAGACCCAGTACTTC
TRBJ1-2	-	-	TRBV5-1	CASRATASYTF	TGCGCCAGCAGAGCGACAGCTAGCTACACCTTC
TRBJ1-6	-	TRBD1	TRBV6-5	CASSYSSGTGLMPPLHF	TGTGCCAGCAGTTACTCGAGCGGGACAGGGCTAATGCCACCCCTCCACTTT
TRBJ1-1	-	-	TRBV27	CASSWSQNTEAFF	TGTGCCAGCAGTTGGTCCCAGAACACTGAAGCTTTCTTT
TRBJ1-2	-	-	TRBV29-1	CSVEERYGYTF	TGCAGCGTTGAAGAGAGGTATGGCTACACCTTC
TRBJ2-1	-	-	TRBV6-2/TRBV6-3	CASSYPPNEQFF	TGTGCCAGCAGTTACCCCCCTAATGAGCAGTTCTTC
TRBJ2-1	few	-	TRBV14	CASSQGPRGTVNEQFF	TGTGCCAGCAGCCAAGGCCCGAGGGGAACAGTCAATGAGCAGTTCTTC
TRBJ1-2	few	-	TRBV28	CASSPQGVNYGYTF	TGTGCCAGCAGTCCCCAGGGAGTAAATTATGGCTACACCTTC
TRBJ2-3	few	-	TRBV12-3/TRBV12-4	CASSFGGGFADTQYF	TGTGCCAGCAGTTTTGGCGGGGGCTTCGCAGATACGCAGTATTTT
TRBJ1-2	many	-	TRBV6-5	CASNGGLYYGYTF	TGTGCCAGCAACGGAGGGTTGTACTATGGCTACACCTTC
TRBJ1-1	-	-	TRBV6-6	CASSFLGWGPEAFF	TGTGCCAGCAGCTTCTTGGGTTGGGGACCTGAAGCTTTCTTT
TRBJ2-1	many	-	TRBV7-6	CASSPGLFQHNEQFF	TGTGCCAGCAGCCCGGGACTTTTTCAACACAATGAGCAGTTCTTC
TRBJ2-5	-	-	TRBV6-2/TRBV6-3	CASSYPSIPDKGDSQETQYF	TGTGCCAGCAGTTACCCATCAATCCCTGACAAAGGGGATTCACAAGAGACCCAGTACTTC
TRBJ1-5	few	-	TRBV2	CASRVGSYSNQPQHF	TGTGCCAGCCGCGTGGGGTCTTATAGCAATCAGCCCCAGCATTTT